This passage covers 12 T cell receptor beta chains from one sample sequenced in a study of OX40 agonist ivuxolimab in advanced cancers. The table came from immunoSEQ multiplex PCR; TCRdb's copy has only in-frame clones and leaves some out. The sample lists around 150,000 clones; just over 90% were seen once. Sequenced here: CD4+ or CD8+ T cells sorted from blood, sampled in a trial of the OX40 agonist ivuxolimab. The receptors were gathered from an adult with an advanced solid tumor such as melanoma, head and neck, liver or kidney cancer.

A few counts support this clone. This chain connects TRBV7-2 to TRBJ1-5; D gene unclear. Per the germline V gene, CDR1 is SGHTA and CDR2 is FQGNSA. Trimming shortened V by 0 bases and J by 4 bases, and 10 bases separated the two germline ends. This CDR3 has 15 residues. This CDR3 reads CASSLAYQRNQPQHF. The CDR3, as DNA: TGTGCCAGCAGCTTAGCTTACCAGAGGAATCAGCCCCAGCATTTT.

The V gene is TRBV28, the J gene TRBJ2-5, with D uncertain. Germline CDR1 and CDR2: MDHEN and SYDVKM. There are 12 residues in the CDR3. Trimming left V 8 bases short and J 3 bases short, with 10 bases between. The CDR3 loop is CASWAVKETQYF. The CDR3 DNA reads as TGTGCCAGCTGGGCCGTGAAAGAGACCCAGTACTTC.

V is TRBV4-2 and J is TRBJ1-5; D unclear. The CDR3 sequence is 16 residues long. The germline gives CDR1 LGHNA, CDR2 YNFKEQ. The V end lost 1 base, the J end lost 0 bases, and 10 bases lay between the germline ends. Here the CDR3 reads CASSQGTFYSNQPQHF. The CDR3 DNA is TGTGCCAGCAGCCAAGGGACTTTCTATAGCAATCAGCCCCAGCATTTT.

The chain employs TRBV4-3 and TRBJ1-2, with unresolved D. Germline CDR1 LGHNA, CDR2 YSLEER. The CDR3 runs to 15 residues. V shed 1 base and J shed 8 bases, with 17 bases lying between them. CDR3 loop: CASSQVVGSALGYTF. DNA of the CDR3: TGCGCCAGCAGCCAAGTCGTGGGATCAGCGTTGGGCTACACCTTC.

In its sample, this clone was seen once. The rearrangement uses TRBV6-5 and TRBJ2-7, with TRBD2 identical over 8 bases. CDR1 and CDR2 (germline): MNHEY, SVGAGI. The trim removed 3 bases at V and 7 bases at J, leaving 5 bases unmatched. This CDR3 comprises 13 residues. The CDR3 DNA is TGTGCCAGCAGTTATCGGGAGCGGGAGGAGCAGTACTTC. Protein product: CASSYREREEQYF.

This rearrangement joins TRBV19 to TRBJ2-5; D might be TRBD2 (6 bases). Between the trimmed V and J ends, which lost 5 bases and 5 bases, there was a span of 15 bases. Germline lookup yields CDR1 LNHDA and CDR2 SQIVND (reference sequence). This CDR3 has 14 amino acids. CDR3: CASSGRLVTETQYF. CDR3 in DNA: TGTGCCAGTAGTGGACGACTAGTGACGGAGACCCAGTACTTC.

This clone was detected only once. CDR3 coding DNA: TGTGCCAGCAGTGAACCAGGGGAGTTACACGAGCAGTACTTC. This gives the protein CASSEPGELHEQYF. V usage is TRBV6-1 and J usage is TRBJ2-7; possible D gene TRBD1, 6 bases. Trimming pared 2 bases from V and 5 bases from J, leaving 13 bases between. There are 14 residues in the CDR3. CDR1 and CDR2 (germline): MNHNS, SASEGT.

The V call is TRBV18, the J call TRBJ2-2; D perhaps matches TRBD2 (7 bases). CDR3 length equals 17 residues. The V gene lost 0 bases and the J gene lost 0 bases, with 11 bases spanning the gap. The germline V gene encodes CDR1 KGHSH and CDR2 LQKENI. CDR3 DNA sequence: TGTGCCAGCTCACCACCGGGGGGGGCCGCGAACACCGGGGAGCTGTTTTTT. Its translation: CASSPPGGAANTGELFF.

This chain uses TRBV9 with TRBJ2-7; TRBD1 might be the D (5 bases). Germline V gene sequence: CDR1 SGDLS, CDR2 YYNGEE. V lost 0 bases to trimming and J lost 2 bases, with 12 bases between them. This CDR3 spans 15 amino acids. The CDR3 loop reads CASSVDGASTYEQYF. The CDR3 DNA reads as TGTGCCAGCAGCGTAGATGGGGCGTCAACCTACGAGCAGTACTTC.

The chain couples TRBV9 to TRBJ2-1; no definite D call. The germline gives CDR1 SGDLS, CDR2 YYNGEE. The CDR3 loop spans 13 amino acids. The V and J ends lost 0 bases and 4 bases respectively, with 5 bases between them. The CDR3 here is CASSVAVYNEQFF. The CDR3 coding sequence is TGTGCCAGCAGCGTAGCGGTATACAATGAGCAGTTCTTC.

In DNA form, the CDR3 reads TGTGCCAGCAGCCCTGGGGTGAACACTGAAGCTTTCTTT. Translating it yields CASSPGVNTEAFF. The V gene is TRBV11-3, the J gene TRBJ1-1; D ambiguous. CDR3 length: 13 residues. V lost 5 bases and J lost 0, with 7 bases in between. CDR1 is SGHNT and CDR2 is YENEEA in the germline V gene.

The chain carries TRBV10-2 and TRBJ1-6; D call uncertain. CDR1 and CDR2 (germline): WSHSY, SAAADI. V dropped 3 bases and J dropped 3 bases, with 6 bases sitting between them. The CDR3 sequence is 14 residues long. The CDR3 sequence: CASSEDIYNSPLHF. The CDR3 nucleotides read TGCGCCAGCAGTGAAGATATCTATAATTCACCCCTCCACTTT.